This TCR beta chain was sequenced for a study of STAT5B mutations in CD4+ large granular lymphocyte leukemia. Study findings and constraints: Main leukemic clonotypes were patient-specific, but 25% appeared at low frequency elsewhere. TRBV06-family usage was enriched in top patient clones (8/27) versus controls (2/35). Without putative leukemic clones, patient CD4-sorted repertoires remained more clonal than healthy CD4+ repertoires.

On this clone itself: Antigen specificity is unknown.

The CDR3 contains 10 residues. V lost 5 bases and J 8 bases, leaving 6 bases between the germline ends. Germline CDR1 MGHDK, CDR2 SYGVNS. Healthy controls were blood donor buffy coats. The data were produced by immunoSEQ multiplex PCR, yet TCRdb's version contains in-frame clones alone and is incomplete. There are under 40,000 clones in the sample; 60% to 80% occur only once, and approximately 0.43% lies in the top ten. The TCR originated in a human donor in good health. V gene TRBV25-1 combines with J gene TRBJ1-2, with unresolved D. The source material was CD4+ T cells from blood buffy coats. The CDR3 DNA is TGTGCCAGCAGTTATCTAGGCTACACCTTC. Its protein is CASSYLGYTF.